Ten or more counts support the clone carrying this TCR beta chain. The source of the sample is a study of T-cell reconstitution after alpha-beta-depleted transplantation in children. Preparation of the TCRbeta library was carried out with unique molecular identifiers. TCRdb independently ran MiXCR on the PCR reads; one entry per CDR3 protein. The sample records hundreds of thousands of distinct CDR3 sequences, roughly 13% being singletons. V gave up 6 bases and J gave up 2 bases, with 14 bases separating them. CDR3 size: 14 residues. This sequence originates from a girl aged 2 to 10 with congenital amegakaryocytic thrombocytopenia, due to receive a stem cell transplant. This material consisted of PBMCs, taken before TCRalphabeta/CD19-depleted stem cell transplant. V is TRBV12-3 or TRBV12-4 and J is TRBJ2-7; possible D gene TRBD2, 6 bases. The CDR3 nucleotides read TGTGCCAGCAGCCCAGCCGCGGGGACCTACGAGCAGTACTTC. Amino acids: CASSPAAGTYEQYF.